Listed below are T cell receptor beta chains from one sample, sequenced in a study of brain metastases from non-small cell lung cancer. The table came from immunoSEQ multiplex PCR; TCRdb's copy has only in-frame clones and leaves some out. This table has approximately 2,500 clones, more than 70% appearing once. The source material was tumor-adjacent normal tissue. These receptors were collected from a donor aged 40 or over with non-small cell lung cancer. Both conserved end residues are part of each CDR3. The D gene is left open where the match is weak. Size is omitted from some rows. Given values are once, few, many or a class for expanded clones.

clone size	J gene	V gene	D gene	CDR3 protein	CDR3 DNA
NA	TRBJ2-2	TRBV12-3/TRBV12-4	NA	CASSLIPGELFF	TGTGCCAGCAGTTTAATTCCCGGGGAGCTGTTTTTT
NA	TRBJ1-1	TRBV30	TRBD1	CAWGKQGTDTEAFF	TGTGCCTGGGGAAAACAGGGGACTGACACTGAAGCTTTCTTT
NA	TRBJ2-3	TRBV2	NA	CASSVPDTQYF	TGTGCCAGCAGTGTTCCAGATACGCAGTATTTT
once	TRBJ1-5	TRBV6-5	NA	CASNLQGLNQPQHF	TGTGCCAGCAACCTACAGGGCTTAAATCAGCCCCAGCATTTT
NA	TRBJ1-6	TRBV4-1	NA	CASSQDLYDNSPLHF	TGCGCCAGCAGCCAAGATTTGTACGACAATTCACCCCTCCACTTT
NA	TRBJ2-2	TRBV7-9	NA	CASSLTSGELFF	TGTGCCAGCAGCTTGACATCCGGGGAGCTGTTTTTT
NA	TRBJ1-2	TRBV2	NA	CASRDLGGYTF	TGTGCCAGCAGGGACCTGGGCGGCTACACCTTC
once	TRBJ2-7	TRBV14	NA	CASSPADVRYEQYF	TGTGCCAGCAGCCCCGCCGACGTGAGGTACGAGCAGTACTTC
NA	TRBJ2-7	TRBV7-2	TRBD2	CASSRTLSGSSSYEQYF	TGTGCCAGCAGCCGTACTCTTAGCGGGAGCAGCTCCTACGAGCAGTACTTC
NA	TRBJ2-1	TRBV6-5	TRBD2	CASTRGLASDEQFF	TGTGCCAGCACCCGGGGACTAGCCAGCGATGAGCAGTTCTTC
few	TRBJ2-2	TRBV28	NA	CASSLRGATGELFF	TGTGCCAGCAGTTTACGCGGGGCCACCGGGGAGCTGTTTTTT
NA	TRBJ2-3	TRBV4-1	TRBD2	CASSTSGATDTQYF	TGCGCCAGCAGCACTAGCGGGGCCACAGATACGCAGTATTTT
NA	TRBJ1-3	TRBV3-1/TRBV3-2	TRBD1	CASGKGRGPGNTIYF	TGTGCCAGCGGTAAAGGGAGGGGGCCTGGAAACACCATATATTTT
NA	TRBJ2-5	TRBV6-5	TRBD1	CASTRTGNGQETQYF	TGTGCCAGCACCCGGACAGGGAACGGCCAAGAGACCCAGTACTTC
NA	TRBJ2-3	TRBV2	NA	CASSAWLETHTDTQYF	TGTGCCAGCAGTGCGTGGCTCGAAACGCACACAGATACGCAGTATTTT
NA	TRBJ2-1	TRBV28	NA	CASRTGTFNNEQFF	TGTGCCAGCAGGACCGGGACATTCAACAATGAGCAGTTCTTC
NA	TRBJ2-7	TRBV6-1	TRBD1	CASSERDRAYEQYF	TGTGCCAGCAGTGAAAGGGACAGGGCATACGAGCAGTACTTC
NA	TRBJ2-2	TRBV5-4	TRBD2	CASSPPGLAGGITGELFF	TGTGCCAGCAGCCCACCGGGACTAGCGGGAGGGATCACCGGGGAGCTGTTTTTT
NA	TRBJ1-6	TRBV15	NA	CATSRDQGQSPLHF	TGTGCCACCAGCAGAGATCAAGGACAGTCACCCCTCCACTTT
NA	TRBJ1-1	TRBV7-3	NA	CASSEAGPNTEAFF	TGTGCCAGCAGCGAAGCGGGACCGAACACTGAAGCTTTCTTT
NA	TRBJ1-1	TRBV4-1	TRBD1	CASSATGDTEAFF	TGTGCCAGCAGCGCAACAGGGGATACTGAAGCTTTCTTT
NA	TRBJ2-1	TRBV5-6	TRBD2	CASSLPGTSGYNEQFF	TGTGCCAGCAGCTTGCCGGGGACTAGCGGGTACAATGAGCAGTTCTTC
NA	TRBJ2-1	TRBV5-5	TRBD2	CASSLTSGGVNEQFF	TGTGCCAGCAGCCTCACTAGCGGGGGGGTGAATGAGCAGTTCTTC
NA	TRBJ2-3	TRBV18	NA	CASGEQRGEKGTQYF	TGTGCCAGCGGCGAACAGCGAGGGGAAAAGGGTACGCAGTATTTT
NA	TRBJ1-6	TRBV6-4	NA	CASSDGGDDSPLHF	TGTGCCAGCAGTGACGGAGGGGATGATTCACCCCTCCACTTT
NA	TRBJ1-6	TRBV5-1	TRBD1	CASSLGLGQGNSPLHF	TGCGCCAGCAGCTTGGGGTTGGGACAGGGGAATTCACCCCTCCACTTT
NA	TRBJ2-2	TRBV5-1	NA	CASSLRTGPSNTGELFF	TGCGCCAGCAGCCTGCGGACGGGACCTTCTAACACCGGGGAGCTGTTTTTT
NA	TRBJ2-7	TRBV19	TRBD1	CASSPRGGGEQYF	TGTGCCAGTAGTCCCCGAGGGGGCGGCGAGCAGTACTTC
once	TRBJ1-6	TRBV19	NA	CASSPARGQQNSPLHF	TGTGCCAGTAGCCCGGCACGCGGTCAGCAGAATTCACCCCTCCACTTT
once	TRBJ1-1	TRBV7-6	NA	CASSSGTANTEAFF	TGTGCCAGCAGCAGTGGGACGGCGAACACTGAAGCTTTCTTT
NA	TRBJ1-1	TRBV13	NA	CASSLVGNTEAFF	TGTGCCAGCAGCTTAGTGGGGAACACTGAAGCTTTCTTT
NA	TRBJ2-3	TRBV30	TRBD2	CAWSDGTSGFLPDTQYF	TGTGCCTGGAGTGACGGGACTAGCGGGTTCCTGCCGGATACGCAGTATTTT
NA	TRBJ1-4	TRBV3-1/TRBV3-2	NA	CASSLTQTATNEKLFF	TGTGCCAGCAGCCTAACCCAGACAGCAACTAATGAAAAACTGTTTTTT
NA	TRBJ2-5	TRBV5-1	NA	CASRRVGDLKETQYF	TGCGCCAGCCGCCGAGTCGGAGACTTGAAAGAGACCCAGTACTTC
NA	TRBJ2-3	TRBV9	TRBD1	CASSGDRSRGTDTQYF	TGTGCCAGCAGCGGGGACAGGTCCCGGGGCACAGATACGCAGTATTTT
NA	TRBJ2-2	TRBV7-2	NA	CASSLGVSGELFF	TGTGCCAGCAGCTTAGGGGTGAGCGGGGAGCTGTTTTTT
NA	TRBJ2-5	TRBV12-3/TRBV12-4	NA	CASNPSWETQYF	TGTGCCAGCAATCCGTCCTGGGAGACCCAGTACTTC